This TCR beta chain appears in the sequencing data of a study of OX40 agonist ivuxolimab in advanced cancers. In the study overall: Hepatocellular carcinoma, melanoma, renal cell or head and neck cancer was diagnosed in the dose-escalation patients.

With regard to this clone: The antigen remains unidentified.

The data were produced by immunoSEQ multiplex PCR, yet TCRdb's version contains in-frame clones alone and is incomplete. This sample has roughly 69,000 clones, with around 93% found just once. Study-wide points: At 0.1 to 3.0 mg/kg, CD4+ and CD8+ blood T cells expanded clonally by week 6.

The germline V gene encodes CDR1 SGHKS and CDR2 YYEKEE (reference sequence). V was cut by 5 bases and J by 1 base, with 16 bases left in between. The CDR3 covers 15 residues. The rearrangement uses TRBV5-5 and TRBJ2-7; D might be TRBD2 (5 bases). The TCR was taken from an adult with an advanced solid tumor such as melanoma, head and neck, liver or kidney cancer. The source material was CD4+ or CD8+ T cells sorted from blood, sampled in a trial of the OX40 agonist ivuxolimab. The CDR3 reads CASSLTIGTSYEQYF. As DNA, the CDR3 is TGTGCCAGCAGTCTGACTATCGGAACGTCCTACGAGCAGTACTTC. The entire variable domain, with the rest obtained from reference TRBV5-5 and TRBJ2-7, is as follows: DAGVTQSPTHLIKTRGQQVTLRCSPISGHKSVSWYQQVLGQGPQFIFQYYEKEERGRGNFPDRFSARQFPNYSSELNVNALLLGDSALYLCASSLTIGTSYEQYFGPGTRLTVT.